These T cell receptor beta chains were read from a single sample in a study of OX40 agonist ivuxolimab in advanced cancers. Libraries were prepared by immunoSEQ multiplex PCR; TCRdb keeps only in-frame clonotypes and omits some of them. This sample has 65,000 or so clones, with approximately 90% found just once. The specimen was CD4+ or CD8+ T cells sorted from blood, collected in a trial of the OX40 agonist ivuxolimab. These receptors originate from an adult with an advanced solid tumor such as melanoma, head and neck, liver or kidney cancer. Each CDR3 is given with its conserved first and last residue. D genes are given only for firm matches. Size tells how often a clone was seen (once, few, many) or the class of an expanded clone, and some rows leave it out.

d_call: -
j_call: TRBJ2-5
v_call: TRBV11-2
clone_size: -
cdr3_nt: TGTGCCAGCAGCAGGGGACACACTCAAGAGACCCAGTACTTC
cdr3_aa: CASSRGHTQETQYF

d_call: -
j_call: TRBJ1-1
v_call: TRBV14
clone_size: -
cdr3_nt: TGTGCCAGCAGCCAAGATTGGGGGTGGGGCGGGAACACTGAAGCTTTCTTT
cdr3_aa: CASSQDWGWGGNTEAFF

d_call: TRBD1
j_call: TRBJ1-5
v_call: TRBV4-1
clone_size: -
cdr3_nt: TGCGCCAGCAGCCAGAATGTACAGGGGATCCCCTTTCTTGCGAGGAATCAGCCCCAGCATTTT
cdr3_aa: CASSQNVQGIPFLARNQPQHF

d_call: -
j_call: TRBJ1-2
v_call: TRBV29-1
clone_size: few
cdr3_nt: TGCAGCGTTGAAGATCTTCTTAGGGCCCGAGGCTACACCTTC
cdr3_aa: CSVEDLLRARGYTF

d_call: TRBD1
j_call: TRBJ2-2
v_call: TRBV18
clone_size: -
cdr3_nt: TGTGCCAGCTCCCCAATGACAGGGGAAACCACCGGGGAGCTGTTTTTT
cdr3_aa: CASSPMTGETTGELFF

d_call: TRBD1
j_call: TRBJ1-2
v_call: TRBV5-1
clone_size: -
cdr3_nt: TGCGCCAGCAACCCACAGGGGGCAGACTATGGCTACACCTTC
cdr3_aa: CASNPQGADYGYTF

d_call: -
j_call: TRBJ2-3
v_call: TRBV21-1
clone_size: -
cdr3_nt: TGTGCCAGCAGCCTGAGGAAGAGGACAGGCATAACAGATACGCAGTATTTT
cdr3_aa: CASSLRKRTGITDTQYF

d_call: TRBD1
j_call: TRBJ1-1
v_call: TRBV29-1
clone_size: -
cdr3_nt: TGCAGCCCACAGGGGGAGGGCACTGAAGCTTTCTTT
cdr3_aa: CSPQGEGTEAFF

d_call: -
j_call: TRBJ2-5
v_call: TRBV5-4
clone_size: -
cdr3_nt: TGTGCCAGCAGTCATGAGGGTGATCCCAAAGAGACCCAGTACTTC
cdr3_aa: CASSHEGDPKETQYF

d_call: -
j_call: TRBJ2-5
v_call: TRBV7-2
clone_size: -
cdr3_nt: TGTGCCAGCAGCCCTCTTGGTATCTCCCGGGACGGAGAGACCCAGTACTTC
cdr3_aa: CASSPLGISRDGETQYF

d_call: TRBD2
j_call: TRBJ2-5
v_call: TRBV5-1
clone_size: -
cdr3_nt: TGCGCCAGCAGCTTGAAGCTAGCGGGGGGAGAGACCCAGTACTTC
cdr3_aa: CASSLKLAGGETQYF

d_call: TRBD1
j_call: TRBJ2-1
v_call: TRBV30
clone_size: -
cdr3_nt: TGTGCCTGGAGTAGGGGGCCGGGGAATGAGCAGTTCTTC
cdr3_aa: CAWSRGPGNEQFF

d_call: -
j_call: TRBJ1-1
v_call: TRBV29-1
clone_size: -
cdr3_nt: TGCAGTCCTTCCTACGGCCCCCAGGGCACTGAAGCTTTCTTT
cdr3_aa: CSPSYGPQGTEAFF

d_call: -
j_call: TRBJ2-7
v_call: TRBV7-8
clone_size: -
cdr3_nt: TGTGCCAGCAGCTTAGGGACCAATAGGGCCTACGAGCAGTACTTC
cdr3_aa: CASSLGTNRAYEQYF

d_call: TRBD1
j_call: TRBJ1-2
v_call: TRBV6-5
clone_size: -
cdr3_nt: TGTGCCAGCAGTTACCCGGCAGGGGGCGTCTATGGCTACACCTTC
cdr3_aa: CASSYPAGGVYGYTF